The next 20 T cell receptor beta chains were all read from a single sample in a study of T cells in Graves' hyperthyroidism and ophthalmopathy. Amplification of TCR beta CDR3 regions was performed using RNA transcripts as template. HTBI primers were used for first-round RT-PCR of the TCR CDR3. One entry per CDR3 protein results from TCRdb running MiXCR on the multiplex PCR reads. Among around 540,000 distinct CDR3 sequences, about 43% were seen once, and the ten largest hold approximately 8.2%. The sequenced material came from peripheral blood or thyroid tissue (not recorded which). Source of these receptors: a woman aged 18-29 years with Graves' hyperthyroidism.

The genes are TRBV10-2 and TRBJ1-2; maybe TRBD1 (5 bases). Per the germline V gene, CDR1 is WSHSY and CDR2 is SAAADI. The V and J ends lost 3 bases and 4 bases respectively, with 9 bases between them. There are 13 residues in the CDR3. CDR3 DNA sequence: TGCGCCAGCAGTGAAGGGGAAGGCTATGGCTACACCTTC. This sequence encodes CASSEGEGYGYTF.

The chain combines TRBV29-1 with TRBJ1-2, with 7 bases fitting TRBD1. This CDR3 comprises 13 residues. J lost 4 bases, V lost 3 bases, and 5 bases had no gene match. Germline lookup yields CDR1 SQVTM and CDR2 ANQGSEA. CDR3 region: CSVDRQGSYGYTF. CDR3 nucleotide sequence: TGCAGCGTTGATCGACAGGGAAGCTATGGCTACACCTTC.

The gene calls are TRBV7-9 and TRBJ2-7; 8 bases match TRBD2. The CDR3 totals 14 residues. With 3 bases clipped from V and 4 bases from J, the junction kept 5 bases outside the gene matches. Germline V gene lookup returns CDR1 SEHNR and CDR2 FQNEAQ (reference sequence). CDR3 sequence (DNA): TGTGCCAGCAGCTTGGGTAGCGGGATGTACGAGCAGTACTTC. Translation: CASSLGSGMYEQYF.

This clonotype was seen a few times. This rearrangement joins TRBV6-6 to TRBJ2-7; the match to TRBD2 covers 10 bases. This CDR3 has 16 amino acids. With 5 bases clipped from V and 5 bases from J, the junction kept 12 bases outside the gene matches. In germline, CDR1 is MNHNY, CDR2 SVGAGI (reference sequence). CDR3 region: CASSPLQLAGLNEQYF. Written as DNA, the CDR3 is TGTGCCAGCAGTCCCCTTCAACTAGCGGGATTGAACGAGCAGTACTTC.

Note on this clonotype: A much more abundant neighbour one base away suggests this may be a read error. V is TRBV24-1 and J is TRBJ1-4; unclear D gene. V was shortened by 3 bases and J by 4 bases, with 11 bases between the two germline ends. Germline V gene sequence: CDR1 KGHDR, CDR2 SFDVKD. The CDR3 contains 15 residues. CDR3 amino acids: CATSDALDGNEKLFF. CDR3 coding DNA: TGTGCCACCAGTGATGCACTGGACGGTAATGAAAAACTGTTTTTT.

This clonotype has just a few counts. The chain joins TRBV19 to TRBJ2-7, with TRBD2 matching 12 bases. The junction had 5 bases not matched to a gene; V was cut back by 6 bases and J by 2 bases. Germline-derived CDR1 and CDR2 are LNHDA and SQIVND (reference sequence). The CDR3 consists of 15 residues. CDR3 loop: CASSRTSGITYEQYF. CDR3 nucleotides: TGTGCCAGTAGCCGGACTAGCGGGATAACCTACGAGCAGTACTTC.

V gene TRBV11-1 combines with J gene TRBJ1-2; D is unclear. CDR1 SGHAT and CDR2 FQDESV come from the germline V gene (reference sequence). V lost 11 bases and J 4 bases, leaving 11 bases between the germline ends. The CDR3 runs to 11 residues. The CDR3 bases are TGTGCCTTGGACCTTTTCTATGGCTACACCTTC. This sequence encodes CALDLFYGYTF.

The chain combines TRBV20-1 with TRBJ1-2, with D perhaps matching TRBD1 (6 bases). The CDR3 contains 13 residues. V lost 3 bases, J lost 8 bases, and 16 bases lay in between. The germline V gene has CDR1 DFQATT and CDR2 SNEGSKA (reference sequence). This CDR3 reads CSASHPGQGGYTF. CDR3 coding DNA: TGCAGTGCTAGTCACCCGGGACAAGGAGGCTACACCTTC.

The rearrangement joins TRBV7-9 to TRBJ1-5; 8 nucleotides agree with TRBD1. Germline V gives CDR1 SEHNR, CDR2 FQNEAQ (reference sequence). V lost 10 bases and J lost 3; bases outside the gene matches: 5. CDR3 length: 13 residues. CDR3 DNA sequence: TGTGCCACCACAGGGGGGATCAATCAGCCCCAGCATTTT. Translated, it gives CATTGGINQPQHF. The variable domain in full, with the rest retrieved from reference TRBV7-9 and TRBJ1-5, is DTGVSQNPRHKITKRGQNVTFRCDPISEHNRLYWYRQTLGQGPEFLTYFQNEAQLEKSRLLSDRFSAERPKGSFSTLEIQRTEQGDSAMYLCATTGGINQPQHFGDGTRLSIL.

CDR3 sequence: CASSSLAGLNTGELFF. The DNA for the CDR3 is TGTGCCAGCAGCTCCCTAGCGGGGCTGAACACCGGGGAGCTGTTTTTT. V usage is TRBV7-8 and J usage is TRBJ2-2; 9 bases fit TRBD2. The germline V gene encodes CDR1 SGHVS and CDR2 FQNEAQ. The trim removed 4 bases at V and 1 base at J, leaving 4 bases unmatched. This CDR3 is built from 16 residues. Combining the CDR3 with reference TRBV7-8 and TRBJ2-2 gives the whole variable domain GAGVSQSPRYKVAKRGQDVALRCDPISGHVSLFWYQQALGQGPEFLTYFQNEAQLDKSGLPSDRFFAERPEGSVSTLKIQRTQQEDSAVYLCASSSLAGLNTGELFFGEGSRLTVL.

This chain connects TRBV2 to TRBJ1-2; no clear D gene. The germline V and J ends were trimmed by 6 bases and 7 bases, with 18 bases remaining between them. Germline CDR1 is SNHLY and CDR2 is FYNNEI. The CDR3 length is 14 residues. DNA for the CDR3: TGTGCCAGCAGCCCCACCGACCGAGTGAGTGGCTACACCTTC. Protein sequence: CASSPTDRVSGYTF.

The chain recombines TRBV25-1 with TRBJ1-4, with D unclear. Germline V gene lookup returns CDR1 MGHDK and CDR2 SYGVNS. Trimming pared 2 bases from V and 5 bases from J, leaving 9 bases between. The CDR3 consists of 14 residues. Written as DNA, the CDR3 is TGTGCCAGCAGTGAACCCAGGATAAATGAAAAACTGTTTTTT. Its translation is CASSEPRINEKLFF.

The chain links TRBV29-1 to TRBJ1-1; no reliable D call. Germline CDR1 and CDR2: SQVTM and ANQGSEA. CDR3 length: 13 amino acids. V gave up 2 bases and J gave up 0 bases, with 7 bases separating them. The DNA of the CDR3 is TGCAGCGTTGAATTGGGTATGAACACTGAAGCTTTCTTT. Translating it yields CSVELGMNTEAFF. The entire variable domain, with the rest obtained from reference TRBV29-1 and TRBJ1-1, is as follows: SAVISQKPSRDICQRGTSLTIQCQVDSQVTMMFWYRQQPGQSLTLIATANQGSEATYESGFVIDKFPISRPNLTFSTLTVSNMSPEDSSIYLCSVELGMNTEAFFGQGTRLTVV.

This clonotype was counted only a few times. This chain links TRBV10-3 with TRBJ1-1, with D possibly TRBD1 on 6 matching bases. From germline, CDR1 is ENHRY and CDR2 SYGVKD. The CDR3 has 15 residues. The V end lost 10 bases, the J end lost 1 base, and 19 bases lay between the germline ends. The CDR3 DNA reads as TGTGCCAGCAGACGGGCGGGGACACGGAACACTGAAGCTTTCTTT. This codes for CASRRAGTRNTEAFF.

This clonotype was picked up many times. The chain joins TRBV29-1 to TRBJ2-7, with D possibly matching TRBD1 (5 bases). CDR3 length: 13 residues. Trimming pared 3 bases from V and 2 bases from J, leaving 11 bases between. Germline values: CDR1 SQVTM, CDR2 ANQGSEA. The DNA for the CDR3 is TGCAGCGTTGATGTAGACAGAACCTACGAGCAGTACTTC. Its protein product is CSVDVDRTYEQYF.

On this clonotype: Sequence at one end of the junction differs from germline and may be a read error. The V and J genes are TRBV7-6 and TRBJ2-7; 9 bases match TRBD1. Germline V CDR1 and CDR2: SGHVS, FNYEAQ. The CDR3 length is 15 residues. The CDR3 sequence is CASSHSGTGMREQYF. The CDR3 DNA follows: TGCGCCAGCAGCCATTCCGGGACAGGGATGAGGGAGCAGTACTTC.

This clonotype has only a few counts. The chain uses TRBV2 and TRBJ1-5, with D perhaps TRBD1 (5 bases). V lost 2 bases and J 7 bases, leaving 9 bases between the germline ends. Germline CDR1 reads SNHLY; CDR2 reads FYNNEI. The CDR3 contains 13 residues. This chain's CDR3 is CASSETGAQPQHF. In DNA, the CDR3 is TGTGCCAGCAGTGAAACAGGAGCCCAGCCCCAGCATTTT.

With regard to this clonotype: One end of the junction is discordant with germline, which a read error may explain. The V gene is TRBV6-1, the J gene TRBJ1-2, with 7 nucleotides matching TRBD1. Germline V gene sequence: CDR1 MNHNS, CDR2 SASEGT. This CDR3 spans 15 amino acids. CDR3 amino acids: CTSRGRGGLIYGYTF. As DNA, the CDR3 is TGTACCAGCAGAGGCAGAGGGGGCCTTATCTATGGCTACACCTTC.

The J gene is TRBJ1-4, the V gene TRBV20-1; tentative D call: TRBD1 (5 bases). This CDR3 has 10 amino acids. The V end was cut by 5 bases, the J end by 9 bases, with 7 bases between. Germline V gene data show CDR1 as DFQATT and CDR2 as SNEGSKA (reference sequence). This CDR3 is CSAYRQKLFF. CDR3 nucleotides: TGCAGTGCTTACAGGCAAAAACTGTTTTTT.

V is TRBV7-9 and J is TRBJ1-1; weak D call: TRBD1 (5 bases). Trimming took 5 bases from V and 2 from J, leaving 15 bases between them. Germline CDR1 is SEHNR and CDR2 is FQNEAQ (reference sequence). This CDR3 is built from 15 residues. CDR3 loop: CASSRDPTENTEAFF. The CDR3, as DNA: TGTGCCAGCAGCCGAGATCCGACAGAAAACACTGAAGCTTTCTTT.